This TCR beta chain stems from a study of shared T cell receptors in the human thymus. From germline, CDR1 is MNHEY and CDR2 SVGAGI. The CDR3 spans 15 residues. Unmatched junction bases numbered 3, after V lost 2 bases and J lost 2 bases. Clones were sequenced by immunoSEQ multiplex PCR, and TCRdb holds only the in-frame ones, with some missing. Altogether hundreds of thousands of clones are present, 80% to 90% being singletons, with the ten largest covering over 0.008%. The same data also went into a second study, on human thymus T cells. That work contributes: The donor group consisted of healthy Finnish infants who were having corrective surgery for congenital heart defects.

Sequenced input: thymocytes. The V gene is TRBV6-5, the J gene TRBJ2-1; 7 nucleotides align to TRBD1. The clonotype originates from a boy younger than two with a congenital heart defect. CDR3 nucleotides: TGTGCCAGCAGTTACGGGACAGCTACCTACAATGAGCAGTTCTTC. It yields the protein CASSYGTATYNEQFF.